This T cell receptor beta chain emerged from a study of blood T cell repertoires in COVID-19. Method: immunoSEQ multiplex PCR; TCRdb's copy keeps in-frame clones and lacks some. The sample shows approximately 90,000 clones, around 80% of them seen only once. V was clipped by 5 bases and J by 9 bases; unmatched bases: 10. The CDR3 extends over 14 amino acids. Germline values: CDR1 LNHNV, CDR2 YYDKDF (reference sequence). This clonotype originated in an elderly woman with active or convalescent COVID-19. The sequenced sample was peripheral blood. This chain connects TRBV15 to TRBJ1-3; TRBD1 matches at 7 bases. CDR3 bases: TGTGCCACCAGCGCCATCCTGACAGGGAGCACCATATATTTT. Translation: CATSAILTGSTIYF.